Following are 20 T cell receptor beta chains from one sample sequenced in a study of naive and memory T cell subsets. Both TRBC1 and TRBC2 were covered by a beta constant-region primer of two equimolar oligonucleotides. TCRdb itself ran the UMI-ligation and nested PCR reads through MiXCR, one entry per CDR3 protein. The profile shows about 90,000 distinct CDR3 sequences, 5.5% to 8.5% of them singletons. Sequenced material: central memory CD4+ T cells from blood. Source of these receptors: a human donor in good health.

This clonotype was observed at least ten times. The chain is built from TRBV6-2 or TRBV6-3 and TRBJ2-4, with D tentatively TRBD1 (5 bases). V lost 5 bases and J lost 6, with 14 bases in between. The CDR3 length is 14 residues. The germline V gene encodes CDR1 MNHEY and CDR2 SVGEGT. The CDR3 sequence: CASSGGNRGNIQYF. The CDR3 coding sequence is TGTGCCAGCAGTGGCGGCAATAGGGGAAACATTCAGTACTTC.

There are many counts of this clonotype. This chain joins TRBV3-1 and TRBJ1-1, with 8 positions matching TRBD1. The CDR3 consists of 14 residues. Germline CDR1 reads LGHDT; CDR2 reads YNNKEL (reference sequence). Trimming took 5 bases from V and 4 from J; bases not matched to a gene: 6. The CDR3, as DNA: TGTGCCAGCAGCGCACAGGGGGGGACCACTGAAGCTTTCTTT. Its translation is CASSAQGGTTEAFF.

In this sample, this clonotype turned up many times. The chain has TRBV19 and TRBJ1-1; perhaps TRBD1 as D (6 bases). This CDR3 contains 16 residues. Germline values: CDR1 LNHDA, CDR2 SQIVND (reference sequence). V lost 3 bases, J lost 1 base, and 15 bases lay in between. Here the CDR3 DNA reads TGTGCCAGTAGTATGGGTCAGGGGAGATGGAACACTGAAGCTTTCTTT. Its protein is CASSMGQGRWNTEAFF.

In its sample, this clonotype was seen a few times. V and J are TRBV27 and TRBJ2-3, with D possibly being TRBD1 or TRBD2 (6 bases each). V shed 6 bases and J shed 4 bases, with 26 bases lying between them. This CDR3 is built from 18 residues. Germline V gives CDR1 MNHEY, CDR2 SMNVEV (reference sequence). The CDR3 spells CASRRKGGLTGKADTQYF. In DNA form, the CDR3 reads TGTGCCAGCAGACGTAAGGGGGGTCTTACAGGGAAGGCAGATACGCAGTATTTT.

This clonotype was counted ten times or more. V is TRBV28 and J is TRBJ1-3, with 7 bases identical to TRBD1. Germline trimming cut 5 bases from V and 1 base from J; bases unmatched to any gene: 2. The CDR3 consists of 14 residues. The germline CDR1 and CDR2 sequences are MDHEN and SYDVKM. The CDR3 is CASSPGGSGNTIYF. The CDR3 DNA reads as TGTGCCAGCAGTCCAGGGGGGTCTGGAAACACCATATATTTT.

The rearrangement links TRBV6-2 or TRBV6-3 to TRBJ2-5, with D unresolved. This CDR3 region has 15 residues. Germline V CDR1 and CDR2: MNHEY, SVGEGT. V gave up 2 bases and J gave up 2 bases, with 12 bases separating them. CDR3: CASSYASHQQETQYF. CDR3 sequence (DNA): TGTGCCAGCAGTTACGCCTCACACCAACAAGAGACCCAGTACTTC.

In its sample, this clonotype was seen a few times. The J gene is TRBJ2-5, the V gene TRBV20-1, with 7 bases that match TRBD2. Germline loops: CDR1 DFQATT, CDR2 SNEGSKA (reference sequence). V dropped 1 base and J dropped 5; count of bases not matched to a gene: 13. This CDR3 is built from 16 residues. The CDR3 bases are TGCAGTGCTAGAGGTTTCCGGGACTACGCGACGGAGACCCAGTACTTC. As protein: CSARGFRDYATETQYF.

The sample holds many counts of this clonotype. The V gene is TRBV6-2 or TRBV6-3, the J gene TRBJ1-2; no clear D. Germline V CDR1 and CDR2: MNHEY, SVGEGT. The V end lost 7 bases, the J end lost 7 bases, and 10 bases lay between the germline ends. The CDR3 is made up of 11 amino acids. CDR3 protein: CASNNGLGYTF. The CDR3 region has the DNA TGTGCCAGCAATAACGGGCTTGGCTACACCTTC.

The sample holds many counts of this clonotype. The chain combines TRBV7-2 with TRBJ1-3; weak D call: TRBD1 (5 bases). From germline, CDR1 is SGHTA and CDR2 FQGNSA. The ends were cut back, 5 bases at V and 7 bases at J, with 12 bases in the middle. The length of the CDR3 is 13 residues. The CDR3 region has the DNA TGTGCCAGCAGCCACGGGGCAGGCAACACCATATATTTT. Translation gives CASSHGAGNTIYF.

Turning to this clonotype: This clone may be a read error of a much larger clone one base away. The chain is built from TRBV24-1 and TRBJ2-5; D may be TRBD1 (5 bases). V lost 3 bases and J 5 bases, leaving 15 bases between the germline ends. The germline gives CDR1 KGHDR, CDR2 SFDVKD. This CDR3 is built from 15 residues. CDR3 protein: CATSDGAQAWETQYF. The DNA of the CDR3 is TGTGCCACCAGTGATGGGGCACAAGCCTGGGAGACCCAGTACTTC.

This clonotype has more than one count but fewer than ten. This chain connects TRBV24-1 to TRBJ2-1, with D possibly being TRBD1 or TRBD2 (5 bases each). The ends were cut back, 4 bases at V and 2 bases at J, with 14 bases in the middle. The CDR3 loop spans 16 amino acids. Germline lookup yields CDR1 KGHDR and CDR2 SFDVKD. The CDR3 protein is CATSEFPGTTYNEQFF. CDR3 nucleotides: TGTGCCACCAGTGAATTCCCCGGGACCACCTACAATGAGCAGTTCTTC.

This clonotype showed up just a few times. The rearrangement links TRBV7-9 to TRBJ2-7, with D tentatively TRBD1 or TRBD2 (5 bases each). The CDR3 consists of 19 residues. CDR1 SEHNR and CDR2 FQNEAQ come from the germline V gene (reference sequence). Trimming left V 5 bases short and J 6 bases short, with 32 bases between. The chain's CDR3 is CASSPKLGAGAHLRGEQYF. The DNA of the CDR3 is TGTGCCAGCAGCCCAAAGCTAGGGGCGGGCGCACATCTCCGGGGCGAGCAGTACTTC.

This clonotype has just a few counts. The chain uses TRBV7-2 and TRBJ2-7; 8 bases line up with TRBD1. CDR1 is SGHTA, CDR2 FQGNSA, per germline. V was clipped by 5 bases and J by 3 bases; unmatched bases: 9. The CDR3 runs 15 residues. CDR3: CASSQSETGVYEQYF. CDR3 bases: TGTGCCAGCAGCCAGTCGGAGACAGGGGTCTACGAGCAGTACTTC.

This clonotype was counted many times. The chain uses TRBV5-5 and TRBJ1-2; D gene ambiguous. The CDR3 is made up of 13 amino acids. The V gene lost 2 bases and the J gene lost 2 bases, with 7 bases spanning the gap. Germline CDR1 and CDR2: SGHKS and YYEKEE (reference sequence). CDR3 nucleotide sequence: TGTGCCAGCAGCTTTGACCCAAACTATGGCTACACCTTC. It yields the protein CASSFDPNYGYTF. The full variable domain, its missing parts supplied by reference TRBV5-5 and TRBJ1-2, is DAGVTQSPTHLIKTRGQQVTLRCSPISGHKSVSWYQQVLGQGPQFIFQYYEKEERGRGNFPDRFSARQFPNYSSELNVNALLLGDSALYLCASSFDPNYGYTFGSGTRLTVV.

This clonotype has ten or more counts. The chain carries TRBV20-1 and TRBJ1-5, with 8 bases fitting TRBD1. Losses at the gene ends were 3 bases for V and 4 bases for J; bases not matched to a gene: 8. The CDR3 is 15 amino acids. Germline V gene data show CDR1 as DFQATT and CDR2 as SNEGSKA (reference sequence). The CDR3 sequence: CSARPNTGGNQPQHF. The CDR3 DNA sequence: TGCAGTGCTAGGCCTAACACAGGGGGAAATCAGCCCCAGCATTTT.

V and J are TRBV7-2 and TRBJ2-3; weak D call: TRBD1 (6 bases). This CDR3 is 12 amino acids long. Trimming shortened V by 8 bases and J by 5 bases, and 11 bases separated the two germline ends. The germline V gene encodes CDR1 SGHTA and CDR2 FQGNSA. The CDR3 reads CASGTGRDTQYF. In DNA form, the CDR3 reads TGTGCCAGCGGTACAGGGAGAGATACGCAGTATTTT.

This clonotype has a handful of counts. The J gene is TRBJ2-3, the V gene TRBV20-1; a possible D gene is TRBD2 (7 bases). Looked up from germline, CDR1 is DFQATT and CDR2 is SNEGSKA (reference sequence). V shed 5 bases and J shed 4 bases, with 19 bases lying between them. The CDR3 extends over 15 amino acids. The CDR3 sequence is CSAAGAGGRADTQYF. The CDR3 coding sequence is TGCAGTGCTGCGGGGGCCGGCGGGAGAGCAGATACGCAGTATTTT.

Many counts were recorded for this clonotype. The chain couples TRBV20-1 to TRBJ2-1; 9 bases are a match to TRBD2. Germline CDR1 is DFQATT and CDR2 is SNEGSKA (reference sequence). This CDR3 is 16 amino acids long. This CDR3 reads CSLHSITSGRYNEQFF. The CDR3 nucleotides read TGCAGCCTCCACTCGATCACTAGCGGGCGGTACAATGAGCAGTTCTTC.

Ten or more counts support this clonotype. The J gene is TRBJ1-1, the V gene TRBV20-1; possible D gene TRBD1, 6 bases. Germline values: CDR1 DFQATT, CDR2 SNEGSKA (reference sequence). V was clipped by 5 bases and J by 3 bases, with 13 bases between them. This CDR3 spans 13 amino acids. The CDR3, as DNA: TGCAGTGCTCGTCTCGACAGGTACACTGAAGCTTTCTTT. It encodes CSARLDRYTEAFF.

This clonotype was observed many times. DNA of the CDR3: TGTGCCAGCAGTTTAAAGGGACAGGGGTTATCTGGAGATACGCAGTATTTT. The encoded protein is CASSLKGQGLSGDTQYF. This chain links TRBV27 with TRBJ2-3; 10 bases are shared with TRBD1. CDR3 length: 17 amino acids. Germline values: CDR1 MNHEY, CDR2 SMNVEV (reference sequence). V shed 2 bases, J shed 5 bases, and the junction held 10 bases outside the gene matches.